Listed below are T cell receptor beta chains from one sample, sequenced in a study of graft-versus-host responses after intestinal transplantation. These receptors are not linked to any known antigen. Repertoires were generated with immunoSEQ multiplex PCR, while TCRdb's copy carries only in-frame clones and drops some. The sample carries under 150,000 clones, about 93% recorded once. Material: unstimulated CD4+ T cells sorted from spleen or lymph node cells, obtained before intestinal transplant. The receptors were sampled from a human donor who received an intestinal transplant. The CDR3 runs from the conserved cysteine through the conserved F or W. The D gene is left open where the match is weak. Expanded clones get a size class; other rows say once, few or many, or leave the size out.

cdr3_aa,cdr3_nt,v_call,d_call,clone_size,j_call
CASSLGTGLFFLEQYF,TGTGCCAGCAGCTTAGGGACAGGCTTATTTTTCCTCGAGCAGTACTTC,TRBV7-9,TRBD1,few,TRBJ2-7
CASRSNGGPKQYF,TGTGCCAGCAGGTCAAATGGGGGGCCGAAGCAGTACTTC,TRBV28,NA,NA,TRBJ2-5
CASSLGGGSGELFF,TGTGCCAGCAGCTTAGGGGGCGGGTCCGGGGAGCTGTTTTTT,TRBV11-2,NA,NA,TRBJ2-2
CASSLLGGQGTEAFF,TGTGCCAGCAGTTTACTCGGGGGCCAGGGCACTGAAGCTTTCTTT,TRBV27,NA,NA,TRBJ1-1
CASSLPGGTGANVLTF,TGCGCCAGCAGCTTGCCCGGGGGAACTGGGGCCAACGTCCTGACTTTC,TRBV5-1,NA,NA,TRBJ2-6
CASSLAGSVGELFF,TGTGCCAGCAGCTTAGCCGGGAGTGTCGGGGAGCTGTTTTTT,TRBV11-2,NA,NA,TRBJ2-2
CASSLGTSLEETQYF,TGTGCCAGCAGCTTAGGGACTAGCCTCGAAGAGACCCAGTACTTC,TRBV11-3,TRBD2,NA,TRBJ2-5
CASMKTNEQFF,TGTGCCAGCATGAAAACTAATGAGCAGTTCTTC,TRBV6-6,NA,NA,TRBJ2-1
CASSFSGGGTDTQYF,TGTGCCAGCAGCTTTAGCGGGGGGGGCACAGATACGCAGTATTTT,TRBV11-2,TRBD2,NA,TRBJ2-3
CASSPKALNTEAFF,TGTGCCAGCTCACCAAAGGCGTTGAACACTGAAGCTTTCTTT,TRBV18,NA,NA,TRBJ1-1
CASSLAEPWTGEDGYTF,TGTGCCAGCAGCTTGGCAGAACCATGGACAGGCGAGGACGGCTACACCTTC,TRBV5-4,TRBD1,few,TRBJ1-2
CASSLLHQYEQYF,TGCGCCAGCAGCTTGCTACACCAATACGAGCAGTACTTC,TRBV5-1,NA,NA,TRBJ2-7
CAIGERQMNTEAFF,TGTGCCATCGGGGAAAGACAGATGAACACTGAAGCTTTCTTT,TRBV10-3,NA,NA,TRBJ1-1
CSAYGAGTEAFF,TGCAGCGCCTACGGCGCGGGCACTGAAGCTTTCTTT,TRBV29-1,NA,few,TRBJ1-1
CASSPNTRANYGYTF,TGTGCCAGCAGCCCTAATACCAGGGCCAACTATGGCTACACCTTC,TRBV9,NA,NA,TRBJ1-2
CASSQDIREDTQYF,TGTGCCAGCAGCCAAGATATTAGGGAAGATACGCAGTATTTT,TRBV4-2,NA,NA,TRBJ2-3
CAWGRIGYTF,TGTGCCTGGGGCCGGATAGGCTACACCTTC,TRBV30,NA,NA,TRBJ1-2
CASSPPFPSGYNEQFF,TGTGCCAGCTCACCACCCTTTCCTAGCGGCTACAATGAGCAGTTCTTC,TRBV18,TRBD2,NA,TRBJ2-1
CASSPGTRDLKDTQYF,TGTGCCAGCAGCCCCGGGACTAGAGACCTTAAGGATACGCAGTATTTT,TRBV7-9,TRBD2,NA,TRBJ2-3
CASSYSGQGTWDEQFF,TGTGCCAGCAGTTACTCGGGACAGGGTACCTGGGATGAGCAGTTCTTC,TRBV6-5,TRBD1,NA,TRBJ2-1
CASTPTQANTGELFF,TGCGCCAGCACCCCGACACAGGCGAACACCGGGGAGCTGTTTTTT,TRBV5-1,NA,NA,TRBJ2-2
CASSLEAYSYEQYF,TGTGCCAGCAGCTTGGAAGCGTACTCCTACGAGCAGTACTTC,TRBV5-8,NA,once,TRBJ2-7
CAISANDRLNSNQPQHF,TGTGCCATCAGTGCCAACGACAGACTGAATAGCAATCAGCCCCAGCATTTT,TRBV10-3,NA,NA,TRBJ1-5
CASSVLGDDNEQFF,TGTGCCAGCAGCGTATTGGGGGACGACAATGAGCAGTTCTTC,TRBV9,NA,NA,TRBJ2-1